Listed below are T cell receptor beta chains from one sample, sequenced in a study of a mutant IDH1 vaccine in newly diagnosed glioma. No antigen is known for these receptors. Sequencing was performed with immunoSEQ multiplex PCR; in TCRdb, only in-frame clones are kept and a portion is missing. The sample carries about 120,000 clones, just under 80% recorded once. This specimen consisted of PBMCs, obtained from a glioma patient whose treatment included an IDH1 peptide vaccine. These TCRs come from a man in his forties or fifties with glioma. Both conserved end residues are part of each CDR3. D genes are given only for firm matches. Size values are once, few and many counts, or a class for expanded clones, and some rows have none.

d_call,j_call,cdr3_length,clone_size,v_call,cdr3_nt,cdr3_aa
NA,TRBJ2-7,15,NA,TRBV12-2,TGTGCAAGTCGCTTGGGCGATAGCGGGACCGGAGAGCAGTACTTC,CASRLGDSGTGEQYF
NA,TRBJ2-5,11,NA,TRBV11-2,TGTGCCAGCAGCGGAGGGCAGACCCAGTACTTC,CASSGGQTQYF
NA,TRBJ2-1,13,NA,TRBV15,TGTGCCACCAGCAGAGTTGGCTACAATGAGCAGTTCTTC,CATSRVGYNEQFF
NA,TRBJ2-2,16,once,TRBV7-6,TGTGCCAGCAGCTTATACCGGTTCGCGAACACCGGGGAGCTGTTTTTT,CASSLYRFANTGELFF
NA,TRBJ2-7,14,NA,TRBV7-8,TGTGCCAGCAGCTTAGAGGTCAGGTCGAAAAGGAAGTACTTC,CASSLEVRSKRKYF
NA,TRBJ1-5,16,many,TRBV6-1,TGTGCCAGCAGTGAACCTGGCAGGGGCAAACATCAGCCCCAGCATTTT,CASSEPGRGKHQPQHF
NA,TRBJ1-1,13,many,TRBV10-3,TGTGCCACGGCGGCAGAGTCGGGCACTGAAGCTTTCTTT,CATAAESGTEAFF
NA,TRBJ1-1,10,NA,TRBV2,TGTGCCAGCAGCTGGCGGGAAGCTTTCTTT,CASSWREAFF
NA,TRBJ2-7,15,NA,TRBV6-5,TGTGCCAGCAGTTACGTGGGAATCAACCATTACGAGCAGTACTTC,CASSYVGINHYEQYF
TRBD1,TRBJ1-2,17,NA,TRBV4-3,TGCGCCAGCAGCCCGGGGGACAGAGCTGCAAAGTCCTATGGCTACACCTTC,CASSPGDRAAKSYGYTF
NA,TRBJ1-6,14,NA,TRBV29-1,TGCAGCGCCAGGAGTAGGGGAAGGAATTCACCCCTCCACTTT,CSARSRGRNSPLHF
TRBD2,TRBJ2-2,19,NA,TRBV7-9,TGTGCCAGCAGCCCCTGGGGAGGGCGCATCTCCTACCTGGTCGGGGAGCTGTTTTTT,CASSPWGGRISYLVGELFF
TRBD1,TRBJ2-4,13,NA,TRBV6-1,TGTGCCAGCACCGAGGGGGCCAATCCGGGTCAGTACTTC,CASTEGANPGQYF
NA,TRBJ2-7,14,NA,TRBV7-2,TGTGCCAGCAGCTTAACGGGACTCCGCTACGAGCAGTACTTC,CASSLTGLRYEQYF
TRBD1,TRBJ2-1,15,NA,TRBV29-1,TGCAGCGTTGAAGCACAGGGGGCCCATTACAATGAGCAGTTCTTC,CSVEAQGAHYNEQFF
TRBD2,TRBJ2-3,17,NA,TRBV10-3,TGTGCCATCAGTGAGCTCCTAGCGGGGGGGCCGCGGGGTACGCAGTATTTT,CAISELLAGGPRGTQYF
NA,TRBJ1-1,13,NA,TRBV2,TGTGCCAGTTACCAAGAAACCGGCACTGAAGCTTTCTTT,CASYQETGTEAFF
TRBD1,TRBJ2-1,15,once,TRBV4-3,TGCGCCAGCAGCCAAGGGACAGGGTCCTACAATGAGCAGTTCTTC,CASSQGTGSYNEQFF
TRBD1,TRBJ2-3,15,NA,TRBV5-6,TGTGCCAGCAGCCGTCCCGGGACAGGGCCCGATACGCAGTATTTT,CASSRPGTGPDTQYF
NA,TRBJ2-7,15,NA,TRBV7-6,TGTGCCAGCAGTCCCGGGACACCTTGGACCTACGAGCAGTACTTC,CASSPGTPWTYEQYF
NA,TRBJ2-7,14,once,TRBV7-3,TGTGCCAGCAGCCCAGGGACTCGGCTGGGGGAGCAGTACTTC,CASSPGTRLGEQYF
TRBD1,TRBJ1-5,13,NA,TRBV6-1,TGTGCCAGCACCACAGGGGAGGTTCAGCCCCAGCATTTT,CASTTGEVQPQHF
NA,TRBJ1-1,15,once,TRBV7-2,TGTGCCAGCAGCTCGTCGGGCGGGGGAAGGACTGAAGCTTTCTTT,CASSSSGGGRTEAFF
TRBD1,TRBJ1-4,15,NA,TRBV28,TGTGCCAGCGGAGAATCCAGGGGGCTGGGTGAAAAACTGTTTTTT,CASGESRGLGEKLFF
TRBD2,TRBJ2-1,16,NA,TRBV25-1,TGTGCCAGCAGTGCCGCCGGGACTAGCGGGAAGGGTGAGCAGTTCTTC,CASSAAGTSGKGEQFF
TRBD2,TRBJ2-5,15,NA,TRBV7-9,TGTGCCAGCCCCTCGTCTAGCGGGGGGGAAGAGACCCAGTACTTC,CASPSSSGGEETQYF
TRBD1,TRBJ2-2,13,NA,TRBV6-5,TGTGCCACCTCACAGGGGTACACCGGGGAGCTGTTTTTT,CATSQGYTGELFF
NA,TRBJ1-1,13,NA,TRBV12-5,TGTGCTAGTGGTCCCGATTTGAACACTGAAGCTTTCTTT,CASGPDLNTEAFF